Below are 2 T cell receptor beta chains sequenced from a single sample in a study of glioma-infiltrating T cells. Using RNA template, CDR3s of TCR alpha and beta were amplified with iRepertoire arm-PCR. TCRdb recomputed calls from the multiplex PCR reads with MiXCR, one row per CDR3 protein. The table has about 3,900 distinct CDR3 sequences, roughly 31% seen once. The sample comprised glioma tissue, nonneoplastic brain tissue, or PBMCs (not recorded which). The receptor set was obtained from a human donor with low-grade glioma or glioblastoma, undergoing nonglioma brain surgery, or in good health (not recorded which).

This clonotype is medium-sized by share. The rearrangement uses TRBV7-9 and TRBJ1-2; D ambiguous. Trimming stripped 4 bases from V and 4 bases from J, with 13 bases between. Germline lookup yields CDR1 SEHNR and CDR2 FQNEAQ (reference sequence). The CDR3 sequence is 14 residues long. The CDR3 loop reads CASSSDTDGYGYTF. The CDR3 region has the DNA TGTGCCAGCAGCTCAGACACAGACGGCTATGGCTACACCTTC.

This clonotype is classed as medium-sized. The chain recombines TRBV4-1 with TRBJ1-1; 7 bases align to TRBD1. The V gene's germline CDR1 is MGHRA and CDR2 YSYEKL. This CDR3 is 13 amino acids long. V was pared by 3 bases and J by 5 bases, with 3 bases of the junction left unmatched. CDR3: CASSHGRGTEAFF. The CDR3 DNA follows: TGCGCCAGCAGCCACGGCAGGGGGACTGAAGCTTTCTTT.